This T cell receptor beta chain was identified during a study of regulatory T cells in long-lasting Graves disease. With iRepertoire HTBI primers and Arm-PCR of CDR3 regions, TCR beta libraries were built. TCRdb redid the calling of the multiplex PCR reads with MiXCR, one entry per CDR3 protein. The data contain about 220,000 distinct CDR3 sequences, around a fifth of them singletons. Study conclusions and caveats: Persistent cases favored TRBV28, TRBJ1-2 and TRBJ2-5.

Time point indicated: newly diagnosed GD, antithyroid drugs for less than 3 months. The authors made the TCR library using RNA they extracted from PBMCs. The patients were enrolled through endocrinology in Xi'an, China. Note on this clonotype: Its antigen is not known.

This CDR3 contains 16 residues. V lost 6 bases and J 7 bases, leaving 19 bases between the germline ends. This sample also belongs to another study, concerning T cells in Graves' hyperthyroidism and ophthalmopathy. That study adds: First-round RT-PCR of the TCR CDR3 relied on the HTBI primer set. Ophthalmopathy was separated from stable hyperthyroidism by a 13 V-J model.

J is TRBJ1-6 and V is TRBV12-3 or TRBV12-4; weak D call: TRBD1 (6 bases). The TCR was taken from a woman aged 25 to 39 with Graves disease. This sample comprised peripheral blood mononuclear cells (PBMCs), obtained at new diagnosis, from a patient treated with antithyroid drugs. CDR3 coding DNA: TGTGCCAGCAGACTCGGGCAGGGGTATATGAATTCACCCCTCCACTTT. As protein: CASRLGQGYMNSPLHF.